This record covers a single T cell receptor (beta chain). Its antigen remains unidentified. Trimming at V came to 4 bases and at J to 3 bases, leaving 5 bases not matched to a gene. This CDR3 region has 15 residues. From germline, CDR1 is SGHAT and CDR2 FQNNGV. The data were obtained in a study of long-term antiretroviral therapy in people with HIV. Study as a whole: The earliest specimens came about a decade ahead of the 2015 immediate-ART recommendation.

Study results and limitations: Relative to control repertoires, HIV repertoires exhibited narrower CDR3 length ranges.

The authors ran the immunoSEQ assay, v3.0, at survey level. Using immunoSEQ multiplex PCR, the repertoire was profiled, and TCRdb retains in-frame clones only, with some absent. The sample lists more than 20,000 clones; around 76% were seen once. This TCR was sampled from a woman aged 35 to 49 with HIV. This rearrangement joins TRBV11-2 to TRBJ2-1, with 8 bases aligning to TRBD2. The sequencing here drew on unsorted PBMCs, taken about 1.8 years before starting antiretroviral therapy. CDR3 residues: CASSSQTSVYNEQFF. The CDR3 DNA sequence: TGTGCCAGCAGCTCTCAGACTAGCGTCTACAATGAGCAGTTCTTC. The whole variable domain, filled in from reference TRBV11-2 and TRBJ2-1, reads EAGVAQSPRYKIIEKRQSVAFWCNPISGHATLYWYQQILGQGPKLLIQFQNNGVVDDSQLPKDRFSAERLKGVDSTLKIQPAKLEDSAVYLCASSSQTSVYNEQFFGPGTRLTVL.